This T cell receptor beta chain was sequenced in a study of vaccination effects on CD4 cells after COVID-19. Study background: After the second dose, samples were taken at median day 72. For each well, roughly 2 million PBMC were cultured with about 10 IU/ml IL-2 and approximately 10 ug/ml peptides.

Sequencing was performed with immunoSEQ multiplex PCR; in TCRdb, only in-frame clones are kept and a portion is missing. The sample has approximately 47,000 clones, about 70% seen once. In the case of this clone: Its antigen remains unknown.

The authors isolated CD4+ T cells after roughly 10 days of culture. Participants completed two doses of the BNT162b2 or mRNA-1273 vaccine. The CDR3 loop spans 14 amino acids. Trimming took 6 bases from V and 0 from J, leaving 11 bases between them. Per the germline V gene, CDR1 is KGHSH and CDR2 is LQKENI. The source material was CD4+ T cells from PBMCs cultured without peptide, sampled after COVID-19 vaccination. The clonotype was recovered from a human donor who received a COVID-19 vaccine. J is TRBJ1-1 and V is TRBV18, with D maybe TRBD1 (6 bases). The CDR3 loop is CASSQDRMNTEAFF. CDR3 DNA: TGTGCCAGCTCCCAAGACAGGATGAACACTGAAGCTTTCTTT. The entire variable domain, with the rest obtained from reference TRBV18 and TRBJ1-1, is as follows: NAGVMQNPRHLVRRRGQEARLRCSPMKGHSHVYWYRQLPEEGLKFMVYLQKENIIDESGMPKERFSAEFPKEGPSILRIQQVVRGDSAAYFCASSQDRMNTEAFFGQGTRLTVV.